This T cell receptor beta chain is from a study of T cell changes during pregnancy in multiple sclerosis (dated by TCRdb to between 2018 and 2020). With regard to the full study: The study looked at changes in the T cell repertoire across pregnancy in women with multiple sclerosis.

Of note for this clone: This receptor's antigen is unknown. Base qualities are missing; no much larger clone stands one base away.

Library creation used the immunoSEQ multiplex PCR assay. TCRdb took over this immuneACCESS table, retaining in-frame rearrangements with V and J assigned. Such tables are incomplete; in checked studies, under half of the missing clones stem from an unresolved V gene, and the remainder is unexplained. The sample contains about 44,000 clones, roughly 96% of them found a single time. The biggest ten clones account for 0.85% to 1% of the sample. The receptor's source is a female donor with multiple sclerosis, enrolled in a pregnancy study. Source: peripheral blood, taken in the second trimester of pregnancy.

At the DNA level, the sequence is TGTGCCAGCAGCCAAGGGTTAGCGGGAGTGGCGTACAATGAGCAGTTCTTC. Its protein product is CASSQGLAGVAYNEQFF. The sequence links TRBV14 to TRBJ2-1, and TRBD2 matches 9 of the central bases. Clipping removes 1 base from V and 4 bases from J, with 8 as the unmatched junction base count. CDR1 SGHDN and CDR2 FVKESK are derived from the germline V gene. The cysteine opens and the phenylalanine closes a CDR3 of 17 amino acids. This entry keeps only the CDR3 DNA: 51 bases, framed from base 1.